This TCR beta chain comes out of a study of T cell responses to AZD1222 COVID-19 vaccine. Study-wide results and limits: Only 6 or 7 people who got AZD1222 tested seropositive at baseline. The donor cohort was predominantly white British with a female majority, and clonal diversity may have been underestimated. There were vaccine-associated CD4 TCRs across spike, dominant at 160-218 and 743-854.

Sequencing used immunoSEQ multiplex PCR; TCRdb keeps in-frame clones, though not all of them. The sample shows approximately 85,000 clones, around 85% of them seen only once. Details on this clone: The antigen is undetermined.

The V gene's germline CDR1 is KGHSH and CDR2 LQKENI. Losses at the gene ends were 5 bases for V and 2 bases for J; bases not matched to a gene: 8. This CDR3 has 16 amino acids. The gene calls are TRBV18 and TRBJ2-4; 8 positions match TRBD1. The sample in question was peripheral blood, obtained on day 0 of AZD1222 vaccination. The TCR originated in an adult in good health. As DNA, the CDR3 is TGTGCCAGCTCAACGGTCAGGGGGCGGACCAAAAACATTCAGTACTTC. Protein sequence: CASSTVRGRTKNIQYF.